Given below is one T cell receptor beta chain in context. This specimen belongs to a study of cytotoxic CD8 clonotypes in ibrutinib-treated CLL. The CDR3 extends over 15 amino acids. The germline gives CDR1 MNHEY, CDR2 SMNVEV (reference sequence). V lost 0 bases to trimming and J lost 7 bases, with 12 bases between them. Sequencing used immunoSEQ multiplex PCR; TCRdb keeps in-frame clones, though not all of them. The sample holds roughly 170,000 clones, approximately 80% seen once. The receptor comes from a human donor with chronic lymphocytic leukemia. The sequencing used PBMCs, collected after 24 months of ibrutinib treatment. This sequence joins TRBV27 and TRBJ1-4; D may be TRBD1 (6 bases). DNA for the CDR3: TGTGCCAGCAGTTTATCAGGGACATGGGGTGAAAAACTGTTTTTT. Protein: CASSLSGTWGEKLFF.